This T cell receptor (beta chain) was documented in a study of Graves' ophthalmopathy and Graves' hyperthyroidism. Ten or more counts support this clonotype. Researchers took RNA transcripts and amplified TCR beta CDR3 regions from them. The library came from an HTBI-primed first-round RT-PCR and a second-round multiplex PCR. TCRdb analysed the multiplex PCR reads with MiXCR anew, one entry per CDR3 protein. The data show around 1.1 million distinct CDR3 sequences, about two fifths seen once. Eligible hyperthyroidism cases comprised new diagnoses of under 2 months' duration in individuals aged 18 to 65. Other autoimmune diseases, uncontrolled infections, pregnancy or lactation led to the exclusion of patients. This CDR3 has 14 residues. Per germline, CDR1 SQVTM and CDR2 ANQGSEA. With 6 bases removed from V and 7 bases from J, the gap between germline ends came to 19 bases.

This chain joins TRBV29-1 and TRBJ1-3; D remains unclear. The specimen was peripheral blood or thyroid tissue (not recorded which). The TCR sequence derives from an adult man with Graves' hyperthyroidism. The CDR3 is CSVHRRTKGNTIYF. The DNA for the CDR3 is TGCAGCGTGCACCGTCGGACCAAGGGCAACACCATATATTTT.